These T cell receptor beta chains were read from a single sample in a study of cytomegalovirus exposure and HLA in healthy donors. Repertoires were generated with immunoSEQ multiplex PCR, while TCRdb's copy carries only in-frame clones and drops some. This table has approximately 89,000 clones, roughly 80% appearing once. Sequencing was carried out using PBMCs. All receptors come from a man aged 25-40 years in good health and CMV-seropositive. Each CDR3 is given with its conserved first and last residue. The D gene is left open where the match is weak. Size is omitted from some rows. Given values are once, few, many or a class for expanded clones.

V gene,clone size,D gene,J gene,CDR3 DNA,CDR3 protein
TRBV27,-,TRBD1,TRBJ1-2,TGTGCCAGCAAACGACAGGGGGTGGTGGATGGCTACACCTTC,CASKRQGVVDGYTF
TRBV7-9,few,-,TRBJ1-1,TGTTCCAGCAGCTTTGCAACCTACGCTTTCTTT,CSSSFATYAFF
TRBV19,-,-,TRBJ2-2,TGTGCCATATACGCGGACACCGGGGAGCTGTTTTTT,CAIYADTGELFF
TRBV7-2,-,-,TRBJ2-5,TGTGCCAGCAGCTCACTAGGGGGTGGGCGGGAGACCCAGTACTTC,CASSSLGGGRETQYF
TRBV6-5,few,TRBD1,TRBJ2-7,TGTGCCATCAGAGGGGACAGCCCCTACGAGCAGTACTTC,CAIRGDSPYEQYF
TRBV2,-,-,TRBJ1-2,TGTGCCAGCAGTGAAAGGGTTTTCACGGCAGGGGATGGCTACACCTTC,CASSERVFTAGDGYTF
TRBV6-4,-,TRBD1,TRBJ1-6,TGTGCCAGTAAAGGACAGGGGGTTGCGGAATGGGAGTCACCCCTCCACTTT,CASKGQGVAEWESPLHF
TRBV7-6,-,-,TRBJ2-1,TGTGCCAGCAGCTTATCTATTGGTTTTGGGCAGTTCTTC,CASSLSIGFGQFF
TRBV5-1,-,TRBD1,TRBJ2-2,TGCGCCAGCAGCTTATGGACAGGGGCCAACACCGGGGAGCTGTTTTTT,CASSLWTGANTGELFF
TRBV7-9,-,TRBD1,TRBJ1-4,TGTTCCAGCAGCTTACGACAGGGGAATGAAAAACTGTTTTTT,CSSSLRQGNEKLFF
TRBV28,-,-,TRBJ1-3,TGTGCCAGCAGTCCTAGCTCGCCGTCCTCTGGAAACACCATATATTTT,CASSPSSPSSGNTIYF
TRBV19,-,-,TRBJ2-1,TGTGCCAGTAGTATCCTCTCCGAGGGCGAGCAGTTCTTC,CASSILSEGEQFF
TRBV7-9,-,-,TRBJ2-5,TGTGCCAGCAGCCTCACACGAATTGAGACCCAGTACTTC,CASSLTRIETQYF
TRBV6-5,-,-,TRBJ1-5,TGTGCCAGCAGTTTACAGGGCAGCAATCAGCCCCAGCATTTT,CASSLQGSNQPQHF
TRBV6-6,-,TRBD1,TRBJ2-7,TGTGCCAGCAGGGGTGACAGGGACTCCTACGAGCAGTACTTC,CASRGDRDSYEQYF
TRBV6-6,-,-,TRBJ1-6,TGTGCCAGCAGTTACGTTTCTTCCTCCTATAATTCACCCCTCCACTTT,CASSYVSSSYNSPLHF
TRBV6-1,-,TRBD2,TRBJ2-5,TGTGCCAGCAGTGAGGGCGGGGGGTACCAAGAGACCCAGTACTTC,CASSEGGGYQETQYF
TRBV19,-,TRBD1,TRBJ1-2,TGTGCCAGTAGTACCTCCGGACAGGGGGCTACCGACTATGGCTACACCTTC,CASSTSGQGATDYGYTF
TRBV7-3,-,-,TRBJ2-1,TGTTCCAGCAGCTTAATGGAGGGGGGGGCCAATGAGCAGTTCTTC,CSSSLMEGGANEQFF
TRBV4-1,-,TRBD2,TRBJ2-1,TGCGCCAGCAGCTTTAGCGGGGGGGCCAGGAATGAGCAGTTCTTC,CASSFSGGARNEQFF
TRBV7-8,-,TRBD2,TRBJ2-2,TGTGCCAGCAGCTCGCGGGGGGCGGGGGCGAACACCGGGGAGCTGTTTTTT,CASSSRGAGANTGELFF
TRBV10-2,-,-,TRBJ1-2,TGCGCCAGCAATAGCCAGGACAAGGGCTACACCTTC,CASNSQDKGYTF
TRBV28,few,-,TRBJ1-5,TGTGCCAGCAGTTTCACAGGGAGCAATCAGCCCCAGCATTTT,CASSFTGSNQPQHF
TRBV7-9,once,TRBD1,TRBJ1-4,TGTGCCAGCAGCCCTACCGGGACAGACAATGAAAAACTGTTTTTT,CASSPTGTDNEKLFF
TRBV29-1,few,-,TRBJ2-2,TGCAGCGTTGAGGGGCAGGGCCTTTTCACCGGGGAGCTGTTTTTT,CSVEGQGLFTGELFF
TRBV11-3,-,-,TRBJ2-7,TGTGCCAGCAGCCCTGGACAAATGCCCCCCTACGAGCAGTACTTC,CASSPGQMPPYEQYF
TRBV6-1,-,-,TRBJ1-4,TGTGCCAGCAGTGACGAGACTAATGAAAAACTGTTTTTT,CASSDETNEKLFF
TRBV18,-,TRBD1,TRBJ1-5,TGTGCCAGCTCGCCGACAGGGGGGGGGCAGCCCCAGCATTTT,CASSPTGGGQPQHF
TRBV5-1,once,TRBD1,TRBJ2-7,TGCGCCAGCACGGGACAGGGTCCCTACGAGCAGTACTTC,CASTGQGPYEQYF
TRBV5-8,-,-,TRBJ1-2,TGTGCCAGCAGCTTATTTTCAGGCACCAGAGATGGCTACACCTTC,CASSLFSGTRDGYTF
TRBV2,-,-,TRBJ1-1,TGTGCCAGCAGTGAGGGACAAGATAATTCTGAAGCTTTCTTT,CASSEGQDNSEAFF
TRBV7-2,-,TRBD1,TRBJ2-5,TGTGCCAGCAGCGGGACAGGGGAGACCCAGTACTTC,CASSGTGETQYF
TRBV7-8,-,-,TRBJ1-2,TGTGCCAGCAGCTTGACAGGTGGCTACACCTTC,CASSLTGGYTF
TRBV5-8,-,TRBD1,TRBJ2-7,TGTGCCAGCAGCTCCCGACAGGGGACCTACGAGCAGTACTTC,CASSSRQGTYEQYF
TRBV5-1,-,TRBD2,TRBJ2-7,TGCGCCAGCAGCTTGGGCGGGGGATCCTACGAGCAGTACTTC,CASSLGGGSYEQYF
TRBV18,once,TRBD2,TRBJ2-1,TGTGCCAGCTCACCCTTGGCCGGGACTAGCGGGGGGCGGCAGTTCTTC,CASSPLAGTSGGRQFF
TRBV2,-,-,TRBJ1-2,TGTGCCAGCAGTAGCCAGGGGCTTAACTATGGCTACACCTTC,CASSSQGLNYGYTF
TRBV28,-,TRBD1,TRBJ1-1,TGTGCCAGCAGTTTAATGAACAGGGGGCAAACTGAAGCTTTCTTT,CASSLMNRGQTEAFF
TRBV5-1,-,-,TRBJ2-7,TGCGCCAGCCGGACCGGGGGTCCCGACAACGAGCAGTACTTC,CASRTGGPDNEQYF
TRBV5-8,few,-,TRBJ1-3,TGTGCCAGCAGCTCGACGGAGGCTGGAAACACCATATATTTT,CASSSTEAGNTIYF
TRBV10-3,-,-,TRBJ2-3,TGTGCCATCAGCGATAGAGGGGATACGCAGTATTTT,CAISDRGDTQYF
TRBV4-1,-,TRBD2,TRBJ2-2,TGCGCCAGCAGCCCATCTGGTATAGCGGGGGGGAACACCGGGGAGCTGTTTTTT,CASSPSGIAGGNTGELFF
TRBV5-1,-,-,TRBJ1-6,TGCGCCAGCAGCCCTGGACAAGGCTCCCCCTATAATTCACCCCTCCACTTT,CASSPGQGSPYNSPLHF
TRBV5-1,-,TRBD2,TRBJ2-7,TGCGCCAGCAGCTTGGGGGTAGCGGGGAGTTACGAGCAGTACTTC,CASSLGVAGSYEQYF
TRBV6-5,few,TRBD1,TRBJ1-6,TGTGCCAGCAGATTCTCGCAGGGGGCTCTCCACTTT,CASRFSQGALHF
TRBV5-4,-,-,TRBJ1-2,TGTGCCAGCAGCTTGGGGACTTCCCACTATGGCTACACCTTC,CASSLGTSHYGYTF
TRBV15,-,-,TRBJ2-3,TGTGCCACCAGCAGAGTTAAGCGGGGCACAGATACGCAGTATTTT,CATSRVKRGTDTQYF
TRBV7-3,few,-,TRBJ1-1,TGTGCCAGCAGGGGCAGTTCGGAAGCTTTCTTT,CASRGSSEAFF
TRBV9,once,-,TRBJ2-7,TGTGCCAGCAGCGTAGCCGTCAGCTCCTACGAGCAGTACTTC,CASSVAVSSYEQYF
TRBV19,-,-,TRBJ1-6,TGTGCCAGTAGTAGGGACACTTGGAATTCACCCCTCCACTTT,CASSRDTWNSPLHF
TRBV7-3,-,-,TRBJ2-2,TGTGCCAGCAGCCAAAGTAGGGGCACCGGGGAGCTGTTTTTT,CASSQSRGTGELFF
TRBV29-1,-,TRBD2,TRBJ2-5,TGCAGCGTTGAACCGGGAGGGCGGGAGACCCAGTACTTC,CSVEPGGRETQYF
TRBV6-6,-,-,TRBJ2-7,TGTGCCAGCAGAACCGGGACAACCCACTACGAGCAGTACTTC,CASRTGTTHYEQYF
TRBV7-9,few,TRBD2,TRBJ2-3,TGTGCCAGCAGCTTCGTTAGCGGGGGGGTCACAGATACGCAGTATTTT,CASSFVSGGVTDTQYF
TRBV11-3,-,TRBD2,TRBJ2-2,TGTGCCAGCAGCCCAGGACTAGGAATATCGGAGGAGCTGTTTTTT,CASSPGLGISEELFF
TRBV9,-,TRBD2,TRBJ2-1,TGTGCCAGCAGCGAGAGACTAGCGGGCTACAATGAGCAGTTCTTC,CASSERLAGYNEQFF
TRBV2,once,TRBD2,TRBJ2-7,TGTGCCAGCAGAGGATCGGGGGGGGGTCGCGAGCAGTACTTC,CASRGSGGGREQYF
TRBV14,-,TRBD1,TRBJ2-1,TGTGCCAGCAGCCAGCTGGGGGACAGCCGAGCCAATGAGCAGTTCTTC,CASSQLGDSRANEQFF
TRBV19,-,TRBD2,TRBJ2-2,TGTGCCAGTAGCCGGGGGGGTTCGACCGGGGAGCTGTTTTTT,CASSRGGSTGELFF
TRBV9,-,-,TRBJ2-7,TGTGCCAGCAGCGTAGGGGGAGACTACGAGCAGTACTTC,CASSVGGDYEQYF